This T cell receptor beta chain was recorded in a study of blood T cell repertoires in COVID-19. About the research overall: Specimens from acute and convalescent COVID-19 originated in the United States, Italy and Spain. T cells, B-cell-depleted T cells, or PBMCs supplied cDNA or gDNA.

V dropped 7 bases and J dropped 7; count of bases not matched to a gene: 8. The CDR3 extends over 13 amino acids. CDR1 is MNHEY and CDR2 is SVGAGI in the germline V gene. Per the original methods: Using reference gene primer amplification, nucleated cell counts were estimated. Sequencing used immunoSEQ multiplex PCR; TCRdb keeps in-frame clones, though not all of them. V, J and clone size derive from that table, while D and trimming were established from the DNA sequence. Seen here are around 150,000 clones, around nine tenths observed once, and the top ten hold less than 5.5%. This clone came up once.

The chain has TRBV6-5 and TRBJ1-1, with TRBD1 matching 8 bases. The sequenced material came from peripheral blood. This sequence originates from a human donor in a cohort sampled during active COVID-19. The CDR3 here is CASTIGQGLEAFF. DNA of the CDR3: TGTGCCAGCACCATAGGACAGGGTCTTGAAGCTTTCTTT.